Presented here are 18 T cell receptor beta chains from one specimen sequenced in a study of cytomegalovirus exposure and HLA in healthy donors. The PCR used 60 Vbeta and 13 Jbeta primers. Clones were sequenced by immunoSEQ multiplex PCR, and TCRdb holds only the in-frame ones, with some missing. The sample yields 150,000 to 200,000 clones, of which the top ten take up under 6.5%. The sample comprised PBMCs. The receptors stem from a man aged 30 to 39 in good health and CMV-seronegative.

This chain uses TRBV6-5 with TRBJ1-4, with D tentatively TRBD1 (5 bases). Trimming removed 2 bases at V and 5 bases at J, with 12 bases between. The germline gives CDR1 MNHEY, CDR2 SVGAGI. There are 15 residues in the CDR3. CDR3 in DNA: TGTGCCAGCAGTTACAGACGGGGGACGAATGAAAAACTGTTTTTT. Its translation is CASSYRRGTNEKLFF.

CDR3 DNA sequence: TGTGCCAGCACCGGGGCTAGCGGCGAGCAGTACTTC. Encoded protein: CASTGASGEQYF. V gene TRBV18 combines with J gene TRBJ2-7; TRBD2 matches 7 bases. The germline CDR1 and CDR2 sequences are KGHSH and LQKENI. The ends lost 8 bases at V and 6 bases at J; junction bases unmatched: 7. The CDR3 is 12 amino acids.

The chain recombines TRBV2 with TRBJ2-5, with D possibly TRBD1 on 5 matching bases. CDR3 length: 11 residues. Germline V lookup: CDR1 SNHLY, CDR2 FYNNEI. The CDR3 loop is CGSLRGETQYF. The CDR3 nucleotides read TGTGGTAGCTTAAGGGGAGAGACCCAGTACTTC.

The V call is TRBV11-3, the J call TRBJ1-1; D possibly corresponds to TRBD1 (6 bases). This CDR3 is 12 amino acids long. V lost 8 bases, J lost 0 bases, and 7 bases lay in between. From germline, CDR1 is SGHNT and CDR2 YENEEA. The CDR3 loop is CASGQLNTEAFF. Here the CDR3 DNA reads TGTGCCAGCGGACAGTTGAACACTGAAGCTTTCTTT.

The chain links TRBV5-8 to TRBJ2-6; TRBD1 might be the D (5 bases). Germline V gives CDR1 SGHTS, CDR2 YDEGEE. This CDR3 is built from 17 residues. Trimming shortened V by 6 bases and J by 1 base, and 17 bases separated the two germline ends. The CDR3 spells CASTRAGKSSGANVLTF. CDR3 DNA sequence: TGTGCCAGCACCCGGGCAGGGAAAAGTTCTGGGGCCAACGTCCTGACTTTC.

The V call is TRBV7-9, the J call TRBJ2-1, with D possibly TRBD1 on 6 matching bases. V lost 8 bases to trimming and J lost 6 bases, with 23 bases between them. The CDR3 extends over 16 amino acids. Germline V gene data show CDR1 as SEHNR and CDR2 as FQNEAQ (reference sequence). The CDR3 DNA reads TGTGCCAGCGCAATAACCGGGCAGGGGCTGGGCAATGAGCAGTTCTTC. Its protein product is CASAITGQGLGNEQFF.

This rearrangement joins TRBV7-9 to TRBJ2-1, with D possibly matching TRBD2 (6 bases). This CDR3 region has 13 residues. V lost 6 bases, J lost 16 bases, and 22 bases lay in between. Germline V gene data show CDR1 as SEHNR and CDR2 as FQNEAQ (reference sequence). CDR3 in amino acids: CASSSELAIGLFF. The CDR3, as DNA: TGTGCCAGCAGTTCCGAGCTAGCGATCGGTCTTTTCTTC.

The chain carries TRBV28 and TRBJ2-1; TRBD1 matches at 10 bases. Germline CDR1 MDHEN, CDR2 SYDVKM. There are 17 residues in the CDR3. The J segment lost 4 bases and the V segment lost 6 bases, leaving 12 bases of the junction unmatched. The CDR3, as DNA: TGTGCCAGCAGCCCCTTGAGGACAGGGGGTTTGTACAATGAGCAGTTCTTC. This encodes CASSPLRTGGLYNEQFF.

The chain joins TRBV4-3 to TRBJ2-7, with 7 nucleotides matching TRBD2. CDR1 LGHNA and CDR2 YSLEER come from the germline V gene. The CDR3 spans 15 residues. The trim removed 0 bases at V and 2 bases at J, leaving 4 bases unmatched. The CDR3 DNA reads as TGCGCCAGCAGCCAAGAATGGGGGGGAACCTACGAGCAGTACTTC. This translates into CASSQEWGGTYEQYF.

This chain joins TRBV6-5 and TRBJ2-1, with TRBD2 as a possible D gene (6 bases). The CDR3 is made up of 15 amino acids. Between the trimmed V and J ends, which lost 5 bases and 0 bases, there was a span of 11 bases. CDR1 is MNHEY, CDR2 SVGAGI, per germline. The chain's CDR3 is CASSPAGFSYNEQFF. CDR3 bases: TGTGCCAGCAGTCCAGCGGGCTTCTCCTACAATGAGCAGTTCTTC.

The V and J genes are TRBV19 and TRBJ1-4; 9 bases agree with TRBD1. The V gene end was trimmed by 6 bases and the J gene end by 3 bases; junction bases not matched to a gene: 8. The CDR3 has 16 amino acids. Per the germline V gene, CDR1 is LNHDA and CDR2 is SQIVND (reference sequence). CDR3 coding DNA: TGTGCCAGTAGCCAGACAGGGGGAGAGGCTAATGAAAAACTGTTTTTT. Encoded protein: CASSQTGGEANEKLFF.

The rearrangement joins TRBV5-4 to TRBJ1-2; no clear D gene. The ends were cut back, 1 base at V and 4 bases at J, with 11 bases in the middle. Germline V CDR1 and CDR2: SGHNT, YYREEE (reference sequence). There are 14 residues in the CDR3. The CDR3 DNA is TGTGCCAGCAGCTTGAATATAGACACCTATGGCTACACCTTC. Its translation is CASSLNIDTYGYTF.

The chain has TRBV10-2 and TRBJ2-1; TRBD1 agrees at 9 bases. This CDR3 is built from 15 residues. Germline trimming cut 5 bases from V and 8 bases from J; bases unmatched to any gene: 10. Germline V gene lookup returns CDR1 WSHSY and CDR2 SAAADI. CDR3 region: CASSYPGQGSYEQFF. CDR3 sequence (DNA): TGCGCCAGCAGTTATCCGGGACAGGGAAGCTATGAGCAGTTCTTC.

CDR3 in amino acids: CSVEGRVNTEAFF. The CDR3 DNA reads as TGCAGCGTTGAAGGGAGGGTGAACACTGAAGCTTTCTTT. The V gene is TRBV29-1, the J gene TRBJ1-1; D not certain. This CDR3 region has 13 residues. The germline V and J ends were trimmed by 1 base and 0 bases, with 6 bases remaining between them. Germline V lookup: CDR1 SQVTM, CDR2 ANQGSEA.

A note on this clone: Other DNA sequences in this specimen translate into the identical CDR3. The V and J genes are TRBV10-3 and TRBJ1-2; TRBD1 matches 7 bases. After removal of 6 bases from V and 0 bases from J, the junction contained 7 bases not matched to a gene. Germline lookup yields CDR1 ENHRY and CDR2 SYGVKD. This CDR3 contains 15 residues. CDR3 sequence: CAIREGQTANYGYTF. The CDR3 coding sequence is TGTGCCATCAGAGAGGGACAGACAGCTAACTATGGCTACACCTTC.

The V call is TRBV7-2, the J call TRBJ2-3; 7 positions agree with TRBD2. V was pared by 6 bases and J by 1 base, with 10 bases of the junction left unmatched. Germline CDR1 is SGHTA and CDR2 is FQGNSA. The CDR3 extends over 16 amino acids. CDR3 sequence: CASSLQGAGRTDTQYF. In nucleotides, the CDR3 is TGTGCCAGCAGTCTCCAGGGAGCGGGGCGCACAGATACGCAGTATTTT.

The chain links TRBV9 to TRBJ1-2, with 10 bases aligning to TRBD1. Trimming took 4 bases from V and 4 from J; bases not matched to a gene: 10. The germline V gene has CDR1 SGDLS and CDR2 YYNGEE. CDR3 length: 16 residues. CDR3 amino acids: CASSTGTGERAYGYTF. CDR3 in DNA: TGTGCCAGCAGCACCGGGACAGGGGAGAGGGCCTATGGCTACACCTTC.

The gene calls are TRBV4-1 and TRBJ2-5, with TRBD2 matching over 12 bases. The V and J ends lost 0 bases and 1 base, in that order; junction bases with no gene match: 12. There are 20 residues in the CDR3. CDR1 and CDR2 (germline): MGHRA, YSYEKL. The CDR3 sequence: CASSQDKFSGLAGFQETQYF. Written as DNA, the CDR3 is TGCGCCAGCAGCCAAGATAAGTTCAGCGGACTAGCGGGGTTCCAAGAGACCCAGTACTTC.